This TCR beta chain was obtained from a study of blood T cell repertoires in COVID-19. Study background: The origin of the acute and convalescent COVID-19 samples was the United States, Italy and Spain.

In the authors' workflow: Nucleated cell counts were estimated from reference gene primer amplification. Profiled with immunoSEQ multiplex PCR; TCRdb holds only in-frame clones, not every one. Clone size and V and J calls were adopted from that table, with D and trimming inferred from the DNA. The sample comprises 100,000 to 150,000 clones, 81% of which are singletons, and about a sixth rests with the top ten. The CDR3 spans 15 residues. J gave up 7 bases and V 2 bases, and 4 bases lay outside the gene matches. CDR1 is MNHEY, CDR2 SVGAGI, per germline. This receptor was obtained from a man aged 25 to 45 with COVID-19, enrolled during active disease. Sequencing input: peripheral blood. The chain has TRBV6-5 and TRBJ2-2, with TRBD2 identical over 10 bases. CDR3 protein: CASSYSGRAGGELFF. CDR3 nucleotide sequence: TGTGCCAGCAGTTACAGCGGGAGGGCCGGCGGGGAGCTGTTTTTT.